This T cell receptor beta chain was documented in a study of blood T cell repertoires in COVID-19. Generated by immunoSEQ multiplex PCR, the TCRdb table keeps only in-frame clones and is missing some. The sample gives some 130,000 clones, around four fifths of which show up once; more than 15% is in the top ten. V was trimmed by 5 bases and J by 5 bases, leaving 13 bases between them. The CDR3 totals 13 residues. CDR1 is LNHDA and CDR2 is SQIVND in the germline V gene (reference sequence). This sequence joins TRBV19 and TRBJ2-7, with D tentatively TRBD2 (5 bases). The source material was peripheral blood. This sequence originates from a man older than 75 with acute or convalescent COVID-19. The CDR3 region is CASSPSDWNEQYF. The CDR3, as DNA: TGTGCCAGTAGTCCCTCGGACTGGAACGAGCAGTACTTC.